A single sample gave rise to the 10 T cell receptor beta chains below, sequenced in a study of breast tumors, draining lymph nodes, adjacent tissues. TCRdb processed the multiplex PCR reads anew with MiXCR; each CDR3 protein has one entry. The top ten hold around 20% of the sample, which has about 63,000 distinct CDR3 sequences, less than 60% seen once. The specimen sequenced was breast tumor tissue. These TCRs come from a female donor with breast cancer. Some clones in this sample may be carry-over from other donors' samples.

There are many counts of this clonotype. One end of the junction is discordant with germline, which a read error may explain. This chain connects TRBV6-5 to TRBJ2-2, with a tentative D call TRBD1 (5 bases). The CDR3 extends over 19 amino acids. Per germline, CDR1 MNHEY and CDR2 SVGAGI. The CDR3 reads CASSHSALGARGNTGELFF. CDR3 DNA sequence: TGTGCCAGCAGTCACTCGGCCCTAGGGGCCCGTGGGAACACCGGGGAGCTGTTTTTT.

CDR3 DNA sequence: TGTGCCAGCAGCCAAGTGGGAAGAATCCACGGAGGGTACGAGCAGTACTTC. Translation gives CASSQVGRIHGGYEQYF. The rearrangement joins TRBV4-2 to TRBJ2-7; TRBD2 is a possible D gene (6 bases). V was shortened by 1 base and J by 4 bases, with 20 bases between the two germline ends. The germline V gene encodes CDR1 LGHNA and CDR2 YNFKEQ. The CDR3 runs 17 residues.

This clonotype was seen a handful of times. The CDR3 carries no conserved terminal phenylalanine or tryptophan, so it likely arises from a read error. The DNA is left out, because the CDR3 cannot be placed on it with certainty; the CDR3 is given as TCRdb lists it. The chain carries TRBV5-1 and TRBJ1-3; TRBD1, as called in the table, went unchecked against the DNA. The germline V gene encodes CDR1 SGHRS and CDR2 YFSETQ. Termini included, the CDR3 measures 10 amino acids. CDR3 sequence: CASSQSPTGT.

This clonotype was detected ten times or more. The gene calls are TRBV18 and TRBJ1-2, with D possibly matching TRBD1 (6 bases). CDR1 KGHSH and CDR2 LQKENI come from the germline V gene. The CDR3 length is 14 residues. V was cut by 3 bases and J by 6 bases, with 14 bases left in between. CDR3 in amino acids: CASSPYREKNGYTF. The CDR3, as DNA: TGTGCCAGCTCACCTTACAGGGAGAAGAATGGCTACACCTTC.

This rearrangement joins TRBV7-8 to TRBJ1-5, with 7 nucleotides matching TRBD1. V lost 1 base, J lost 7 bases, and 7 bases stayed unmatched. Germline V gene sequence: CDR1 SGHVS, CDR2 FQNEAQ. The CDR3 is 15 amino acids. CDR3 residues: CASSLGQGGYQPQHF. The DNA of the CDR3 is TGTGCCAGCAGCTTAGGGCAGGGGGGGTACCAGCCCCAGCATTTT.

The chain has TRBV5-1 and TRBJ1-6; tentative D call: TRBD1 (5 bases). The V end lost 0 bases, the J end lost 7 bases, and 5 bases lay between the germline ends. The length of the CDR3 is 13 residues. Germline CDR1 SGHRS, CDR2 YFSETQ. The DNA for the CDR3 is TGCGCCAGCAGCTTGGGACAGAATTCACCCCTCCACTTT. It codes for CASSLGQNSPLHF.

The chain joins TRBV7-9 to TRBJ1-6; 7 bases map to TRBD1. The CDR3 length is 15 residues. Trimming cost V 7 bases and J 7 bases; bases outside gene matches: 10. CDR1 is SEHNR and CDR2 is FQNEAQ in the germline V gene (reference sequence). The CDR3 reads CASTAGGRDNSPLHF. Written as DNA, the CDR3 is TGTGCCAGCACCGCAGGGGGGCGGGACAATTCACCCCTCCACTTT.

This clonotype was observed many times. This chain joins TRBV10-3 and TRBJ2-3; D is uncertain. Trimming removed 3 bases at V and 4 bases at J, with 11 bases between. The CDR3 runs 14 residues. CDR1 and CDR2 from the germline V gene are ENHRY and SYGVKD. The CDR3 bases are TGTGCCATCAGTGATCCCATCCAGGCAGATACGCAGTATTTT. It codes for CAISDPIQADTQYF.

The CDR3 spells CASSPNSGDSYGYTF. The CDR3 bases are TGTGCCAGCAGCCCAAACTCAGGGGATAGCTATGGCTACACCTTC. The V and J genes are TRBV7-9 and TRBJ1-2; a weak D match, TRBD1 (6 bases). Germline-derived CDR1 and CDR2 are SEHNR and FQNEAQ (reference sequence). V lost 5 bases and J 4 bases, leaving 17 bases between the germline ends. This CDR3 spans 15 amino acids.

This clonotype was observed many times. The genes are TRBV5-1 and TRBJ1-2; tentatively, D is TRBD1 (6 bases). CDR3 length: 15 residues. V was shortened by 0 bases and J by 4 bases, with 13 bases between the two germline ends. Looked up from germline, CDR1 is SGHRS and CDR2 is YFSETQ. Written as DNA, the CDR3 is TGCGCCAGCAGCTTGGGTATTACAGGGAGCTATGGCTACACCTTC. It codes for CASSLGITGSYGYTF. The full variable domain, rest sourced from reference TRBV5-1 and TRBJ1-2, is KAGVTQTPRYLIKTRGQQVTLSCSPISGHRSVSWYQQTPGQGLQFLFEYFSETQRNKGNFPGRFSGRQFSNSRSEMNVSTLELGDSALYLCASSLGITGSYGYTFGSGTRLTVV.